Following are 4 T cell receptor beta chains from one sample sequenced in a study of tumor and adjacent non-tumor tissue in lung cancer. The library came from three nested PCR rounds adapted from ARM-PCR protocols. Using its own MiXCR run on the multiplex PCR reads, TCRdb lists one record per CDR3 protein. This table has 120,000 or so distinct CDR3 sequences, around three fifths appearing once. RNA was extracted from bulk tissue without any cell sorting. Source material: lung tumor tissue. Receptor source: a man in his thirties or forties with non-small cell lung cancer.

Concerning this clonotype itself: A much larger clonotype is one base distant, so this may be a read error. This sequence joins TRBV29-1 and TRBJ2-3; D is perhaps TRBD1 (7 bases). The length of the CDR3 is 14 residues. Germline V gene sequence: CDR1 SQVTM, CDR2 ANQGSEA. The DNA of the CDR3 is TGCATCGTTGTTCGGGGCAGGGGGGCAGATACGCAGTATTTT. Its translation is CIVVRGRGADTQYF.

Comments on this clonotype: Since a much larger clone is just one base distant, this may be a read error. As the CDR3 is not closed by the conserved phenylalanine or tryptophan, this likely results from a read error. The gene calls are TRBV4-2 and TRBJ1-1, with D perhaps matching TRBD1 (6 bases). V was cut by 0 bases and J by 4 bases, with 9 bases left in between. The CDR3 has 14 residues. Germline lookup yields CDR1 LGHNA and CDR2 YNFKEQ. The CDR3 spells CASSQEQGPTEAFY. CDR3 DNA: TGTGCCAGCAGCCAAGAACAGGGACCCACTGAAGCTTTCTAT.

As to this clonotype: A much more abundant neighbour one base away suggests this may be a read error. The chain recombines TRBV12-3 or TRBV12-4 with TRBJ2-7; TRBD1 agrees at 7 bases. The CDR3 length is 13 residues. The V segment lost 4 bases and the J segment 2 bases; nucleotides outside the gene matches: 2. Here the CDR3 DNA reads TGTGCCAGCAGTTCGGGACAGACCTACGAGCAGTACTTC. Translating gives CASSSGQTYEQYF.

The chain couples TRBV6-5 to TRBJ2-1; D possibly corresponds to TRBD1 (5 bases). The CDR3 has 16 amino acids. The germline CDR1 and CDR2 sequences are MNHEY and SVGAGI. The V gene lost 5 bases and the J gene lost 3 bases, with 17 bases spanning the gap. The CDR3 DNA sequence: TGTGCCAGCAGTGACAGTCATAGGAAAGGCTACAATGAGCAGTTCTTC. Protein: CASSDSHRKGYNEQFF.